A single sample is the source of the 12 T cell receptor beta chains below, sequenced in a study of T cells in Graves' hyperthyroidism and ophthalmopathy (dated by TCRdb to between 2018 and 2020). Library prep was done by multiplex PCR. Sequencing used an Illumina HiSeq 2000. TCR beta CDR3 regions were amplified from RNA transcripts. A first-round RT-PCR of the TCR CDR3 used the HTBI primer set with the Qiagen OneStep RT-PCR kit. The public reads were reprocessed in TCRdb via fastp at Q25 and MiXCR, keeping in-frame beta chains. Each entry is one CDR3 protein sequence, shown with its most common DNA and genes. The sample includes about 510,000 distinct CDR3 sequences, with 35% to 50% observed a single time. About 40% of the sample is taken by the ten largest. Sequenced: peripheral blood or thyroid tissue (not recorded which). Source of these receptors: an adult woman with Graves' disease, either hyperthyroidism or ophthalmopathy (not recorded which).

This clonotype was counted only a few times. The V gene is TRBV9, the J gene TRBJ1-2; maybe TRBD1 (6 bases). The CDR3 totals 14 residues. The V end lost 1 base, the J end lost 4 bases, and 11 bases lay between the germline ends. Germline V gene sequence: CDR1 SGDLS, CDR2 YYNGEE. The CDR3 region is CASSVRTDSYGYTF. CDR3 coding DNA: TGTGCCAGCAGCGTAAGGACAGACTCCTATGGCTACACCTTC.

This chain connects TRBV19 to TRBJ1-3; 7 positions match TRBD1. There are 16 residues in the CDR3. V shed 2 bases, J shed 2 bases, and the junction held 6 bases outside the gene matches. Germline V CDR1 and CDR2: LNHDA, SQIVND (reference sequence). Here the CDR3 DNA reads TGTGCCAGTAGTATAAACAGGGGTGGCCCTGGAAACACCATATATTTT. This sequence encodes CASSINRGGPGNTIYF.

This clonotype was seen at least ten times. The DNA of the CDR3 is TGTGCCAGCAGTTACAGAGGGGTCGGATCCTACGAGCAGTACTTC. This gives the protein CASSYRGVGSYEQYF. The rearrangement links TRBV6-5 to TRBJ2-7; D may correspond to TRBD1 or TRBD2 (5 bases each). This CDR3 spans 15 amino acids. Germline-derived CDR1 and CDR2 are MNHEY and SVGAGI. V was trimmed by 2 bases and J by 1 base, leaving 12 bases between them.

There are many counts of this clonotype. The CDR3 loop reads CSVYRHLNTEAFF. CDR3 nucleotide sequence: TGCAGCGTATACAGACACCTGAACACTGAAGCTTTCTTT. This sequence joins TRBV29-1 and TRBJ1-1; D ambiguous. Germline CDR1 and CDR2: SQVTM and ANQGSEA. The CDR3 is made up of 13 amino acids. Trimming cost V 6 bases and J 0 bases, with 11 bases left between them.

V is TRBV25-1 and J is TRBJ1-2; 7 bases line up with TRBD1. Germline V gives CDR1 MGHDK, CDR2 SYGVNS. With V trimmed by 4 bases and J by 4 bases, 6 bases remained unmatched. This CDR3 has 14 residues. The chain's CDR3 is CASSVPGQTYGYTF. CDR3 sequence (DNA): TGTGCCAGCAGTGTCCCGGGACAGACCTATGGCTACACCTTC.

The chain couples TRBV12-3 or TRBV12-4 to TRBJ1-5; no clear D gene. The CDR3 consists of 14 residues. The V end was cut by 4 bases, the J end by 6 bases, with 13 bases between. The CDR3 loop is CASSSGEYGQPQHF. CDR3 in DNA: TGTGCCAGCAGTTCGGGAGAGTACGGTCAGCCCCAGCATTTT.

The chain carries TRBV11-2 and TRBJ2-1; either TRBD1 or TRBD2 may fit D (5 bases each). Germline CDR1 reads SGHAT; CDR2 reads FQNNGV. V was shortened by 6 bases and J by 9 bases, with 9 bases between the two germline ends. The CDR3 sequence is 11 residues long. CDR3 in amino acids: CASRQGPEQFF. CDR3 bases: TGTGCCAGCAGGCAGGGACCTGAGCAGTTCTTC.

This clonotype was observed at least ten times. The chain combines TRBV12-3 or TRBV12-4 with TRBJ1-6, with D possibly TRBD1 on 5 matching bases. Trimming left V 2 bases short and J 4 bases short, with 15 bases between. CDR3 length: 17 residues. In DNA form, the CDR3 reads TGTGCCAGCAGTTTAATCGGTTGGGGGGATTATAATTCACCCCTCCACTTT. Amino acids: CASSLIGWGDYNSPLHF.

This clonotype has a count of ten or more. The chain has TRBV7-2 and TRBJ1-1; 10 positions match TRBD1. Losses at the gene ends were 4 bases for V and 5 bases for J; bases not matched to a gene: 10. This CDR3 has 16 residues. Germline V gene data show CDR1 as SGHTA and CDR2 as FQGNSA. The CDR3 DNA reads TGTGCCAGCAGCTCTAGACAGGGGGCGGGGGGAACTGAAGCTTTCTTT. Protein sequence: CASSSRQGAGGTEAFF.

This clonotype has more than one count but fewer than ten. This rearrangement joins TRBV7-9 to TRBJ2-7, with D perhaps TRBD2 (5 bases). Germline V gene data show CDR1 as SEHNR and CDR2 as FQNEAQ (reference sequence). The CDR3 is made up of 14 amino acids. V lost 5 bases and J 1 base, leaving 12 bases between the germline ends. The CDR3 here is CASSGGSASYEQYF. CDR3 DNA sequence: TGTGCCAGCAGCGGTGGTAGCGCGTCCTACGAGCAGTACTTC.

The V and J genes are TRBV2 and TRBJ1-2; D may be TRBD1 (5 bases). V was clipped by 10 bases and J by 2 bases, with 14 bases between them. Germline CDR1 is SNHLY and CDR2 is FYNNEI. The length of the CDR3 is 13 residues. CDR3 sequence reads: CATRANLNYGYTF. CDR3 DNA: TGTGCCACCAGGGCTAACCTCAACTATGGCTACACCTTC.

This clonotype was recorded at least ten times. The chain uses TRBV7-2 and TRBJ2-5; D is undetermined. V lost 3 bases and J lost 2, with 7 bases in between. The germline V gene has CDR1 SGHTA and CDR2 FQGNSA. The CDR3 extends over 13 amino acids. The CDR3 bases are TGTGCCAGCAGCTTTAAGATACAAGAGACCCAGTACTTC. It yields the protein CASSFKIQETQYF.